One and the same sample provided the 26 T cell receptor beta chains below, sequenced in a study of metastatic and nonmetastatic thyroid tumors (dated by TCRdb to 2018 to 2020). None of the patients had been given any treatment before thyroid surgery. The method behind the library was PCR. The data were produced on an Illumina HiSeq 4000. The public reads were reprocessed in TCRdb via fastp at Q25 and MiXCR, keeping in-frame beta chains. The sample includes tens of thousands of clones, with about 24% observed a single time. The leading ten clones occupy 6.4% of the sample. Sequencing was performed on tumor tissue. The source of these receptors is a female donor with papillary thyroid cancer or a benign thyroid nodule (not recorded which). Some clones in this sample may be carry-over from other donors' samples.

The chain employs TRBV20-1 and TRBJ1-5; D is unresolved. The V end lost 6 bases, the J end lost 3 bases, and 9 bases lay between the germline ends. CDR1 is DFQATT and CDR2 is SNEGSKA in the germline V gene (reference sequence). CDR3 length: 12 residues. This CDR3 is CSAGQPNQPQHF. DNA of the CDR3: TGCAGTGCGGGCCAGCCCAATCAGCCCCAGCATTTT.

In this sample, this clone turned up a few times. The chain links TRBV5-1 to TRBJ2-1, with D perhaps TRBD1 or TRBD2 (5 bases each). This CDR3 spans 17 amino acids. Germline lookup yields CDR1 SGHRS and CDR2 YFSETQ. V lost 1 base, J lost 0 bases, and 14 bases lay in between. The chain's CDR3 is CASSLLGTATSYNEQFF. The CDR3 region has the DNA TGCGCCAGCAGCTTGCTTGGGACGGCAACCTCCTACAATGAGCAGTTCTTC.

This clone qualifies as medium-sized (0.01 to 0.1%). V usage is TRBV29-1 and J usage is TRBJ2-7, with TRBD2 matching over 7 bases. CDR3 length equals 16 residues. V lost 5 bases to trimming and J lost 0 bases; unmatched junction nucleotides: 13. Germline CDR1 SQVTM, CDR2 ANQGSEA. CDR3 protein: CSVYGRGGYSSYEQYF. DNA of the CDR3: TGCAGCGTTTATGGCCGCGGGGGTTATAGCTCCTACGAGCAGTACTTC.

The chain recombines TRBV27 with TRBJ2-7; the D is unclear. Trimming cost V 3 bases and J 2 bases, with 23 bases left between them. In germline, CDR1 is MNHEY, CDR2 SMNVEV (reference sequence). The CDR3 loop spans 18 amino acids. The CDR3: CASSFGTGLRRVPYEQYF. CDR3 nucleotides: TGTGCCAGCAGTTTTGGTACGGGTCTCCGAAGGGTCCCCTACGAGCAGTACTTC.

This clone was picked up a small number of times. The rearrangement links TRBV2 to TRBJ1-3, with D unresolved. The CDR3 runs to 14 residues. Germline V gene lookup returns CDR1 SNHLY and CDR2 FYNNEI. V dropped 4 bases and J dropped 0 bases, with 7 bases sitting between them. The CDR3 coding sequence is TGTGCCAGCAGTGTACCGAGCTCTGGAAACACCATATATTTT. As protein: CASSVPSSGNTIYF.

This clone was counted between two and nine times. Sequence at one end of the junction differs from germline and may be a read error. This chain uses TRBV11-2 with TRBJ1-2; 7 nucleotides agree with TRBD1. The CDR3 consists of 14 residues. CDR1 SGHAT and CDR2 FQNNGV come from the germline V gene. The CDR3 sequence is CARSRDSTRYGYNF. Here the CDR3 DNA reads TGTGCCAGAAGCCGGGACAGTACCCGCTATGGCTACAACTTC.

Of note for this clone: Mismatch with germline at one junction end may stem from a read error. J is TRBJ2-5 and V is TRBV3-1; D call uncertain. CDR3 size: 11 residues. Germline assignment: CDR1 LGHDT and CDR2 YNNKEL (reference sequence). In DNA form, the CDR3 reads TGTGCCAGCATCCAATACGATACCCAGTACTTC. Its protein product is CASIQYDTQYF.

The chain is built from TRBV7-8 and TRBJ2-1; weak D call: TRBD1 (5 bases). This CDR3 spans 17 amino acids. Trimming removed 7 bases at V and 9 bases at J, with 28 bases between. Per germline, CDR1 SGHVS and CDR2 FQNEAQ. The CDR3 DNA reads as TGTGCCAGCACCGTTCTACTGTGCGTCCCGGAAAGGGGTGAGCAGTTCTTC. Residues: CASTVLLCVPERGEQFF.

The rearrangement links TRBV27 to TRBJ1-5; no clear D gene. CDR1 and CDR2 (germline): MNHEY, SMNVEV (reference sequence). This CDR3 region has 12 residues. Trimming pared 4 bases from V and 9 bases from J, leaving 10 bases between. The CDR3 spells CASSSSPWPQHF. In DNA, the CDR3 is TGTGCCAGCAGTTCATCCCCTTGGCCCCAGCATTTT.

This clone counts as medium-sized. This chain connects TRBV6-2 or TRBV6-3 to TRBJ2-2, with D perhaps given as TRBD1 or TRBD2 (5 bases each). The germline V gene has CDR1 MNHEY and CDR2 SVGEGT. The CDR3 loop spans 13 amino acids. Trimming stripped 5 bases from V and 6 bases from J, with 10 bases between. The CDR3, as DNA: TGTGCCAGCAGTAGGGACCTTCCCGGGGAGCTGTTTTTT. Its protein is CASSRDLPGELFF.

This clone was detected only once. The chain has TRBV7-3 and TRBJ1-1; 7 bases are shared with TRBD1. The V segment lost 0 bases and the J segment 0 bases; nucleotides outside the gene matches: 4. This CDR3 has 16 residues. Looked up from germline, CDR1 is SGHTA and CDR2 is FQGTGA. The CDR3 region has the DNA TGTGCCAGCAGCTTAACAGGGGGCGCGGTGAACACTGAAGCTTTCTTT. Protein product: CASSLTGGAVNTEAFF.

The J gene is TRBJ1-3, the V gene TRBV7-8; 8 bases map to TRBD1. Losses at the gene ends were 5 bases for V and 7 bases for J; bases not matched to a gene: 7. The CDR3 extends over 14 amino acids. CDR1 and CDR2 from the germline V gene are SGHVS and FQNEAQ. In DNA, the CDR3 is TGTGCCAGCAGCCTCCGGGACAGGCGTAACACCATATATTTT. This sequence encodes CASSLRDRRNTIYF.

By its share, this clone is medium-sized. J is TRBJ2-2 and V is TRBV6-1; D not resolved. The CDR3 sequence is 14 residues long. CDR1 is MNHNS, CDR2 SASEGT, per germline. With 6 bases removed from V and 2 bases from J, the gap between germline ends came to 10 bases. CDR3 region: CASSEYSNTGELFF. Written as DNA, the CDR3 is TGTGCCAGCAGCGAGTATAGCAACACCGGGGAGCTGTTTTTT.

Comments on this clone: The germline gene is not matched at one end of the junction; a read error may be the cause. V is TRBV14 and J is TRBJ2-7, with D tentatively TRBD1 or TRBD2 (5 bases each). This CDR3 region has 13 residues. Germline CDR1 SGHDN, CDR2 FVKESK. DNA of the CDR3: TGTTCCAGCAGCTATATCTGGGGGTACGAGCAGTACTTC. Protein sequence: CSSSYIWGYEQYF.

This sequence joins TRBV11-2 and TRBJ2-7, with TRBD2 matching over 7 bases. Germline assignment: CDR1 SGHAT and CDR2 FQNNGV. The CDR3 extends over 14 amino acids. The ends lost 7 bases at V and 6 bases at J; junction bases unmatched: 12. The CDR3 coding sequence is TGTGCCAGCACTCCTAGCGGCGAAAGTAGCGAGCAGTACTTC. This encodes CASTPSGESSEQYF.

This clone was counted ten times or more. This sample also contains other DNA sequences that code for the same CDR3. The genes are TRBV7-2 and TRBJ2-2, with 10 bases aligning to TRBD1. The CDR3 sequence is 16 residues long. The V and J ends lost 0 bases and 6 bases, in that order; junction bases with no gene match: 4. The germline CDR1 and CDR2 sequences are SGHTA and FQGNSA. The CDR3 sequence is CASSLARDRGAGELFF. The CDR3 DNA follows: TGTGCCAGCAGCTTAGCGCGGGACAGGGGAGCCGGGGAGCTGTTTTTT.

This clone was detected many times. The chain carries TRBV19 and TRBJ2-2; D ambiguous. This CDR3 has 13 amino acids. Germline values: CDR1 LNHDA, CDR2 SQIVND (reference sequence). V was cut by 7 bases and J by 6 bases, with 12 bases left in between. The CDR3 DNA is TGTGCCAGTACCGTCAGTCGGGCCGGGGAGCTGTTTTTT. Translated, it gives CASTVSRAGELFF.

The CDR3, as DNA: TGTGCCAGCAGTTTATGGGTCAGTGGGCGCAACGAGCAGTACTTC. As protein: CASSLWVSGRNEQYF. The chain recombines TRBV28 with TRBJ2-7; D remains unclear. V shed 0 bases and J shed 5 bases, with 14 bases lying between them. The length of the CDR3 is 15 residues. Germline V CDR1 and CDR2: MDHEN, SYDVKM.

This chain joins TRBV30 and TRBJ1-2, with D maybe TRBD1 (6 bases). Germline V gene lookup returns CDR1 GTSNPN and CDR2 SVGIG (reference sequence). This CDR3 contains 15 residues. V was clipped by 3 bases and J by 1 base, with 15 bases between them. The CDR3 spells CAWRVEDRDNYGYTF. As DNA, the CDR3 is TGTGCCTGGAGGGTAGAGGACAGAGATAACTATGGCTACACCTTC. The whole variable domain, filled in from reference TRBV30 and TRBJ1-2, reads SQTIHQWPATLVQPVGSPLSLECTVEGTSNPNLYWYRQAAGRGLQLLFYSVGIGQISSEVPQNLSASRPQDRQFILSSKKLLLSDSGFYLCAWRVEDRDNYGYTFGSGTRLTVV.

The sample holds a few counts of this clone. The genes are TRBV2 and TRBJ2-7; D might be TRBD2 (7 bases). The germline V and J ends were trimmed by 7 bases and 5 bases, with 21 bases remaining between them. This CDR3 spans 15 amino acids. Germline values: CDR1 SNHLY, CDR2 FYNNEI. CDR3 bases: TGTGCCAGCATTCCTAGGGGGAGGGACCATAACGAGCAGTACTTC. Translating gives CASIPRGRDHNEQYF.

This clone was seen more than once but under ten times. V gene TRBV19 combines with J gene TRBJ2-7, with TRBD1 as a possible D gene (6 bases). The germline CDR1 and CDR2 sequences are LNHDA and SQIVND (reference sequence). The CDR3 length is 15 residues. Between the trimmed V and J ends, which lost 5 bases and 2 bases, there was a span of 16 bases. CDR3 region: CASSLGTWVPYEQYF. CDR3 DNA: TGTGCCAGTAGTCTTGGGACATGGGTTCCCTACGAGCAGTACTTC.

This clone is judged medium-sized. The rearrangement uses TRBV28 and TRBJ1-5; D ambiguous. CDR1 and CDR2 from the germline V gene are MDHEN and SYDVKM. The V end lost 6 bases, the J end lost 2 bases, and 11 bases lay between the germline ends. The CDR3 runs 14 residues. In DNA, the CDR3 is TGTGCCAGCAGCCGCGGATGGGGCAATCAGCCCCAGCATTTT. It codes for CASSRGWGNQPQHF.

This clone was counted between two and nine times. A read error may account for a junction end that differs from germline. The chain joins TRBV19 to TRBJ1-1; D unresolved. The CDR3 covers 14 residues. Germline CDR1 and CDR2: LNHDA and SQIVND (reference sequence). The CDR3, as DNA: TGTGCCAGTAGTATAATCAGCATGAAAACTGAAGCTTTCTTT. Translated, it gives CASSIISMKTEAFF.

A word on this clone: Other DNA sequences in this specimen translate into the identical CDR3. This chain connects TRBV20-1 to TRBJ1-2; tentatively, D is TRBD1 (5 bases). Germline lookup yields CDR1 DFQATT and CDR2 SNEGSKA (reference sequence). The CDR3 extends over 14 amino acids. V was clipped by 3 bases and J by 6 bases, with 17 bases between them. The CDR3, as DNA: TGCAGTGCTAGCGGGACGGGGTACTTCCATGGCTACACCTTC. This translates into CSASGTGYFHGYTF.

This clone was seen repeatedly, ten times or more. V and J are TRBV20-1 and TRBJ2-4; perhaps TRBD2 as D (5 bases). CDR1 is DFQATT and CDR2 is SNEGSKA in the germline V gene (reference sequence). The CDR3 has 13 amino acids. With 5 bases removed from V and 0 bases from J, the gap between germline ends came to 8 bases. DNA of the CDR3: TGCAGTGCTGGACTCCAAGCCAAAAACATTCAGTACTTC. Its translation is CSAGLQAKNIQYF.

The chain recombines TRBV20-1 with TRBJ1-6, with D possibly matching TRBD1 (6 bases). Germline V gene sequence: CDR1 DFQATT, CDR2 SNEGSKA (reference sequence). This CDR3 has 13 amino acids. V lost 1 base, J lost 6 bases, and 7 bases lay in between. CDR3 sequence: CSARGGGNSPLHF. CDR3 coding DNA: TGCAGTGCTAGAGGAGGGGGTAATTCACCCCTCCACTTT.